The T cell receptor (beta chain) under discussion was sequenced for a study of blood T cell repertoires in COVID-19. Overall study: Sites in the United States, Italy and Spain provided acute and convalescent COVID-19 samples.

Libraries were prepared by immunoSEQ multiplex PCR; TCRdb keeps only in-frame clonotypes and omits some of them. The sample has some 150,000 clones; 81% are singletons. The V and J ends lost 4 bases and 3 bases respectively, with 13 bases between them. This CDR3 has 14 residues. Germline values: CDR1 SGDLS, CDR2 YYNGEE. The sequencing sample was made of peripheral blood. The clonotype originates from a human donor with acute or convalescent COVID-19. The donor label of this sample is uncertain. The V call is TRBV9, the J call TRBJ1-1; D is possibly TRBD1 (5 bases). The CDR3 nucleotides read TGTGCCAGCAGCTTCTACACGGGGGACACTGAAGCTTTCTTT. Amino acids: CASSFYTGDTEAFF.